This T cell receptor (beta chain) came from a study of T cells after yellow fever vaccination (dated by TCRdb to the late 2010s). As for the study more broadly: The SMART-Seq v4 Ultra Low Input RNA kit was used to prepare libraries from fractions with low cell numbers. To track T-cell clones before and after primary and booster YFV17D yellow fever vaccination, bulk TCR alpha and beta repertoires were sequenced longitudinally. Two healthy male donors, one aged 18 to 30 and one aged 30 to 40 years, were included in the cohort. Blood samples were taken at several timepoints before and after primary and secondary immunization, and bulk PBMC replicates and cell subsets were isolated.

About this clonotype: The clone's antigen remains unknown. There are no base qualities to consult, and no much larger clone falls within one base.

Explained via the paper, the treatment or condition label denotes: live attenuated yellow fever vaccine strain. At each blood-draw timepoint, two biological replicates of bulk PBMCs were collected. PBMCs were isolated from peripheral blood using a standard Ficoll-Paque protocol. TriZol was used to extract RNA from bulk PBMCs, CD4 and CD8 fractions, and dextramer-positive and dextramer-negative fractions. For sequencing, an Illumina NovaSeq 6000 was employed. Synthesis of TCR cDNA relied on 5'RACE template switching, a step that introduced a universal primer site along with unique molecular identifiers. Priming for cDNA synthesis came from both the TCR alpha and TCR beta constant segments. Library amplification used two PCR steps, and the second PCR step added sample barcodes and sequencing adapters. Libraries were sequenced on Illumina HiSeq 2500 (2x100 bp) or NovaSeq (2x150 bp). The paper's data handling went like this. Reads were demultiplexed and collapsed into UMI consensus sequences with MIGEC, and V(D)J alignment was performed with MiXCR. Clonotypes responding to the vaccine were identified with edgeR on replicate PBMC samples, with the criteria of FDR below 0.01 and a log2 fold change above 5 up to day 15. Each bulk clonotype was labeled CD4 or CD8 based on which sequenced repertoire, CD4 or CD8, contained the clonotype at higher abundance. TCRdb reanalyzed the raw reads on its own, using fastp at Q25 for trimming and MiXCR for clone calling, and kept in-frame beta chains. Duplicate CDR3 protein sequences are folded into a single record with the most common DNA and genes. Here the V and J calls rest on TCRdb's processing, not on the authors' analysis. In all, the sample holds some 320,000 distinct CDR3 sequences, and approximately 4% of those were seen once. The ten biggest clones cover just under 20% of the sample.

The paper as a whole reports these results and caveats: Because abundant contaminating clonotypes from the bulk population could be contained in FACS-sorted repertoires, computational filtering was required. Most clones expanded after primary vaccination were re-detected after the booster (96% of CD4 and around nine tenths of CD8), suggesting broad memory maintenance. Because only a couple of donors were included in the study, the extent to which the findings can be generalized is limited. A small share of clonotypes was detected in both CD4 and CD8 compartments, with the overlap likely arising from convergent recombination. Compared with the primary T-cell response, the secondary T-cell response was weaker but faster, peaking on day 5 rather than day 15.

According to the germline V gene, CDR1 reads LGHNA and CDR2 reads YNFKEQ. Trimming costs V 0 bases and J 11 bases, and their ends lie 11 bases apart. From its cysteine to its phenylalanine, the CDR3 spans 14 amino acids. This entry keeps only the CDR3 DNA: 42 bases, framed from base 1. This receptor was identified in a man aged 18 to 30 who received the YFV17D yellow fever vaccine. The source was PBMCs, collected 15 days after the yellow fever booster vaccination. In this chain, TRBV4-2 is recombined with TRBJ1-6; no D gene call is confident. The nucleotide sequence is given as TGTGCCAGCAGCCAAGAAGATGCGGTAACACCCCTCCACTTT. Its protein reads: CASSQEDAVTPLHF.